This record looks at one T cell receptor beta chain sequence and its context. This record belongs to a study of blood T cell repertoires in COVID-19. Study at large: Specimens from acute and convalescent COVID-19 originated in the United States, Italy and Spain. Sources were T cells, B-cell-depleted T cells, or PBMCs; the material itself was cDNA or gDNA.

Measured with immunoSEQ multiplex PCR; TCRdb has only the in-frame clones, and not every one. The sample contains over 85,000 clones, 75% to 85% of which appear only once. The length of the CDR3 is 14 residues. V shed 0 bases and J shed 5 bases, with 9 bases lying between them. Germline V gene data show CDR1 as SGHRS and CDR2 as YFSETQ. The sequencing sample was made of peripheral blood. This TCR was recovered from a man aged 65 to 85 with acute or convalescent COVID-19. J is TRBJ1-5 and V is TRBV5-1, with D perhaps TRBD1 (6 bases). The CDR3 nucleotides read TGCGCCAGCAGCTTGGGAGCAGGGGATCAGCCCCAGCATTTT. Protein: CASSLGAGDQPQHF.